The entry that follows covers one T cell receptor beta chain sequence. What it binds is not known. The donors were part of the roughly 130-subject validation cohort, which stood apart from the 666-subject first cohort. This specimen comes from a study of cytomegalovirus exposure and HLA in healthy donors. General observations from the study: There were some public TCRs occurring in many donors, but most TCR sequences were rare. Confirmation in vitro established that a few CMV-associated chains were specific for CMV antigens.

Generated by immunoSEQ multiplex PCR, the TCRdb table keeps only in-frame clones and is missing some. The data contain 68,000 or so clones, 89% of them singletons. Germline V gives CDR1 SGHDT, CDR2 YYEEEE. This CDR3 is built from 16 residues. J gave up 5 bases and V 4 bases, and 12 bases lay outside the gene matches. Sequenced sample: PBMCs. The chain couples TRBV5-6 to TRBJ1-3, with 7 nucleotides matching TRBD1. This TCR derives from a woman aged 18-29 years in good health and CMV-seronegative. The CDR3: CASSPIWQGDRNTIYF. In DNA form, the CDR3 reads TGTGCCAGCAGCCCTATCTGGCAGGGGGATCGAAACACCATATATTTT.